This entry features one TCR beta chain sequence. The sample holds many counts of this clonotype. Its specific antigen is unknown. Base quality data are lacking; no much larger clone is found one base away. This entry belongs to a study of human T cells and chemical hapten exposure (dated by TCRdb to the early 2020s). General notes on the study: For sensitization, 2% DPC in acetone was applied to an approximately 2 cm by approximately 2 cm area of upper inner arm skin. Approximately 30 alopecia patients provided blood for TCR sequencing at one to four time points (pre-sensitization, 2, 6 and 24 weeks). Patch testing was done on the upper back using Finn chambers containing 0.01% DPC, and results were scored after 6 days according to International Contact Dermatitis Research Group standards. The study tracked peripheral blood TCR repertoire changes in vivo during primary and secondary sensitization to the hapten diphenylcyclopropenone (DPC) in alopecia patients. Libraries were pooled for sequencing, and variation in per-sample TCR yields was attributed mainly to small differences in library volumes within the pool. Blood samples were taken from patients before sensitization (week 0) and then at 2, 6 and about 24 weeks after DPC sensitization. The patient cohort, mostly female, included alopecia areata with under or over 50% scalp involvement, alopecia totalis and alopecia universalis. Weekly therapeutic DPC doses were additionally applied to the scalp of patients throughout the approximately 25-week study period. General findings and caveats noted by the study authors: Significantly more large CDR3 similarity clusters were formed by expanded TCRs than by pre-sensitization or healthy control sets, consistent with antigen-driven responses. After repeated subsampling, changes were observed in the strength of the expansion versus patch-test correlation and in the threshold at which the correlation became significant. The number of TCRs above 1 in 1000 frequency did not change with DPC sensitization; there was no evidence of global repertoire structure alterations. Patch test score was positively correlated with the number of PT1 expanded TCRs, with significance at thresholds 8, 16 and 32 but not at 4. All patients had alopecia, a presumed autoimmune disease, so their immune response might differ from that of healthy individuals.

Library preparation employed RACE. Instrument used: NextSeq 500. During library preparation, unique molecular identifiers were attached to individual cDNA molecules so that TCRs could be counted in a quantitative, reproducible way. Each blood RNA sample was used to sequence both TCR alpha and TCR beta chains. Processing in the source paper ran as follows. A median of roughly 98,000 TCRs per sample was observed, with a range of roughly 20,000 to 700,000. V, J and CDR3 annotation of the TCR reads was carried out using the Decombinator software suite. For PS versus PT1 abundance plots, all samples were subsampled to the same number of TCRs (28,000). TCRs were defined as expanded if absent before sensitization and observed at least eight times at the 2-week time point. Using fastp at Q25 and MiXCR, TCRdb reprocessed the public reads and kept productive beta chains. Identical CDR3 protein sequences are pooled into one entry, listed with their most common genes and DNA. The V and J calls and clone size are TCRdb's, not the authors'. Recorded for this sample are approximately 400,000 distinct CDR3 sequences; 5% to 6.5% of them occurred a single time. 2.6% of the sample goes to the ten largest clones.

Taken with the paper, the label for time point translates to: pre-sensitization, week 0. In the paper's terms, the treatment or condition label means: therapeutic diphenylcyclopropenone sensitization with weekly scalp DPC. Blood at each patch-test visit was drawn before the patch test was applied. Eligible patients were aged 18 to 70, diagnosed with alopecia, deemed suitable for DPC therapy, and excluded if pregnant. Total RNA was extracted from unfractionated whole blood collected in Tempus Blood RNA tubes. The cysteine opens and the phenylalanine closes a CDR3 of 15 amino acids. CDR3 DNA only is kept here, 45 bases in frame from base 1. For CDR1 and CDR2, the germline V gene lists SGHVS and FNYEAQ. V ends up 4 bases short and J 1 base short, with an unmatched junction base count of 3.

The sequencing here drew on whole blood, taken in connection with sensitization to the hapten diphenylcyclopropenone (DPC). Recombination connected TRBV7-6 to TRBJ2-5, and TRBD2 matches 10 of the central bases. The source of this sequence is a woman between 45 and 65 years old with alopecia areata. Some clones in this sample may be carry-over from other donors' samples. DNA sequence: TGTGCCAGCAGCTCACTAGCGGGGTCCCAAGAGACCCAGTACTTC. Its protein product is CASSSLAGSQETQYF.